The 19 T cell receptor beta chains below were found in one sample sequenced in a study of cytomegalovirus exposure and HLA in healthy donors. The protocol was immunoSEQ multiplex PCR, while the TCRdb copy is restricted to in-frame clones and leaves out a portion. Of 47,000 or so clones listed, almost 95% are singletons. Sequencing used PBMCs. The source of these receptors is a man aged 18 to 29 in good health and CMV-seronegative.

The chain carries TRBV6-4 and TRBJ2-3, with TRBD2 matching 13 bases. The CDR3 runs 17 residues. The V and J ends lost 2 bases and 3 bases, in that order; junction bases with no gene match: 5. Germline V gene data show CDR1 as MRHNA and CDR2 as SNTAGT. Here the CDR3 reads CASSDPRLAGGTDTQYF. CDR3 DNA sequence: TGTGCCAGCAGTGACCCCCGACTAGCGGGAGGAACAGATACGCAGTATTTT.

The rearrangement joins TRBV15 to TRBJ1-1; tentatively, D is TRBD1 (5 bases). Germline values: CDR1 LNHNV, CDR2 YYDKDF (reference sequence). Trimming stripped 4 bases from V and 7 bases from J, with 16 bases between. The CDR3 spans 14 residues. The CDR3: CATSTNAPGLEAFF. Here the CDR3 DNA reads TGTGCCACCAGCACCAACGCCCCAGGGCTTGAAGCTTTCTTT.

This chain uses TRBV10-3 with TRBJ1-2; 7 bases are a match to TRBD1. The CDR3 sequence is 14 residues long. Germline trimming cut 5 bases from V and 7 bases from J; bases unmatched to any gene: 10. Germline V gene lookup returns CDR1 ENHRY and CDR2 SYGVKD. Here the CDR3 reads CAISFTGDRGGYTF. CDR3 bases: TGTGCCATCAGTTTCACAGGGGATCGCGGTGGCTACACCTTC.

The chain is built from TRBV19 and TRBJ2-1; D gene unclear. Germline V lookup: CDR1 LNHDA, CDR2 SQIVND (reference sequence). Deletions cut 5 bases from V and 0 bases from J, with 11 bases between. CDR3 length: 15 residues. CDR3 bases: TGTGCCAGTAGTCCCACCGCGCTCTCCTACAATGAGCAGTTCTTC. This encodes CASSPTALSYNEQFF.

This chain joins TRBV4-2 and TRBJ2-1; TRBD2 matches 9 bases. The CDR3 runs 17 residues. Trimming cost V 0 bases and J 5 bases; bases outside gene matches: 8. CDR1 LGHNA and CDR2 YNFKEQ come from the germline V gene. Here the CDR3 DNA reads TGTGCCAGCAGCCAAGACCTAGCGGGACGGGGGGACAATGAGCAGTTCTTC. Its translation: CASSQDLAGRGDNEQFF.

The V and J genes are TRBV9 and TRBJ2-1; 16 positions agree with TRBD2. The CDR3 spans 17 residues. CDR1 is SGDLS, CDR2 YYNGEE, per germline. V lost 1 base, J lost 9 bases, and 7 bases stayed unmatched. CDR3 region: CASSVLGLAGGQGEQFF. The CDR3 region has the DNA TGTGCCAGCAGCGTATTGGGACTAGCGGGAGGGCAGGGTGAGCAGTTCTTC.

The J gene is TRBJ2-5, the V gene TRBV9; TRBD1 aligns across 9 bases. Germline V CDR1 and CDR2: SGDLS, YYNGEE. V gave up 3 bases and J gave up 10 bases; unmatched junction bases: 19. This CDR3 spans 17 amino acids. The CDR3 loop reads CASSGETGTGLFSVQYF. The CDR3, as DNA: TGTGCCAGCAGCGGGGAAACCGGGACAGGGTTATTTTCGGTCCAGTACTTC.

The chain employs TRBV27 and TRBJ2-7, with 16 bases aligning to TRBD2. J gave up 5 bases and V 6 bases, and 10 bases lay outside the gene matches. Germline V gene lookup returns CDR1 MNHEY and CDR2 SMNVEV (reference sequence). CDR3 size: 17 residues. The CDR3 DNA sequence: TGTGCCAGCAGGCCACCCGGGACTAGCGGGAGGGCCCACGAGCAGTACTTC. Its translation: CASRPPGTSGRAHEQYF.

The chain links TRBV2 to TRBJ1-1; a possible D gene is TRBD1 (5 bases). The CDR3 runs to 14 residues. The germline V gene has CDR1 SNHLY and CDR2 FYNNEI. V was trimmed by 0 bases and J by 8 bases, leaving 13 bases between them. CDR3 nucleotides: TGTGCCAGCAGTGAAGCGCTTCGGCAGGGAGAAGCTTTCTTT. It translates to CASSEALRQGEAFF. Supplemented by reference TRBV2 and TRBJ1-1, the full variable domain reads EPEVTQTPSHQVTQMGQEVILRCVPISNHLYFYWYRQILGQKVEFLVSFYNNEISEKSEIFDDQFSVERPDGSNFTLKIRSTKLEDSAMYFCASSEALRQGEAFFGQGTRLTVV.

V gene TRBV30 combines with J gene TRBJ1-1; 8 bases are shared with TRBD1. CDR3 size: 11 residues. The V segment lost 1 base and the J segment 11 bases; nucleotides outside the gene matches: 3. Germline V gives CDR1 GTSNPN, CDR2 SVGIG (reference sequence). CDR3 sequence reads: CAWSGGQVAFF. For the CDR3, the DNA is TGTGCCTGGAGTGGGGGACAGGTTGCTTTCTTT.

CDR3 residues: CASSLSGIYNEQFF. Written as DNA, the CDR3 is TGTGCCAGCAGCTTAAGCGGGATTTACAATGAGCAGTTCTTC. V is TRBV11-2 and J is TRBJ2-1; 7 bases fit TRBD2. The junction had 2 bases not matched to a gene; V was cut back by 2 bases and J by 4 bases. CDR1 and CDR2 (germline): SGHAT, FQNNGV. This CDR3 is 14 amino acids long.

The chain recombines TRBV2 with TRBJ1-3, with 9 positions matching TRBD1. The CDR3 totals 17 residues. After removal of 4 bases from V and 8 bases from J, the junction contained 15 bases not matched to a gene. Germline lookup yields CDR1 SNHLY and CDR2 FYNNEI. The CDR3 DNA reads as TGTGCCAGCAGTGCCCAGGGTGACAGGGGGTTGCGCGACACCATATATTTT. It translates to CASSAQGDRGLRDTIYF.

This clone is medium-sized within its sample. The chain uses TRBV6-1 and TRBJ1-1; possibly TRBD1 for D (5 bases). There are 15 residues in the CDR3. V was cut by 7 bases and J by 0 bases, with 15 bases left in between. The germline V gene has CDR1 MNHNS and CDR2 SASEGT. The CDR3 nucleotides read TGTGCCAGCACCCCTGGGGGGGAAATGAACACTGAAGCTTTCTTT. Amino acid sequence: CASTPGGEMNTEAFF.

CDR3 DNA sequence: TGTGCCAGTAGTCCCACCCGGGAGTACACTGAAGCTTTCTTT. This translates into CASSPTREYTEAFF. The chain uses TRBV19 and TRBJ1-1; D is ambiguous. The V and J ends lost 5 bases and 3 bases respectively, with 13 bases between them. In germline, CDR1 is LNHDA, CDR2 SQIVND (reference sequence). The CDR3 has 14 amino acids. The full variable domain, its missing parts supplied by reference TRBV19 and TRBJ1-1, is DGGITQSPKYLFRKEGQNVTLSCEQNLNHDAMYWYRQDPGQGLRLIYYSQIVNDFQKGDIAEGYSVSREKKESFPLTVTSAQKNPTAFYLCASSPTREYTEAFFGQGTRLTVV.

The rearrangement uses TRBV9 and TRBJ2-7, with a weak D call TRBD2 (6 bases). CDR3 length: 15 amino acids. Germline values: CDR1 SGDLS, CDR2 YYNGEE. V lost 0 bases to trimming and J lost 2 bases, with 12 bases between them. The CDR3 protein is CASSVESGVAYEQYF. The CDR3 DNA follows: TGTGCCAGCAGCGTAGAATCGGGAGTAGCCTACGAGCAGTACTTC.

The V gene is TRBV5-4, the J gene TRBJ2-5; maybe TRBD2 (5 bases). With 0 bases removed from V and 5 bases from J, the gap between germline ends came to 11 bases. Germline assignment: CDR1 SGHNT and CDR2 YYREEE (reference sequence). The CDR3 contains 14 residues. CDR3: CASSLDRGLETQYF. The CDR3, as DNA: TGTGCCAGCAGCTTGGACAGAGGGCTTGAGACCCAGTACTTC.

The V and J genes are TRBV4-3 and TRBJ1-2; 8 bases match TRBD1. Trimming at V came to 0 bases and at J to 6 bases, leaving 9 bases not matched to a gene. The length of the CDR3 is 16 residues. The germline V gene encodes CDR1 LGHNA and CDR2 YSLEER. Here the CDR3 DNA reads TGCGCCAGCAGCCAAGATACGTACCGGGACAGGAATGGCTACACCTTC. Translated, it gives CASSQDTYRDRNGYTF.

V is TRBV2 and J is TRBJ2-3, with D perhaps TRBD1 (6 bases). Looked up from germline, CDR1 is SNHLY and CDR2 is FYNNEI. CDR3 length: 15 amino acids. The V and J ends lost 6 bases and 3 bases respectively, with 16 bases between them. The CDR3 DNA follows: TGTGCCAGCAGACCGACGACAGGATTGACAGATACGCAGTATTTT. Protein product: CASRPTTGLTDTQYF.

In this sample, this clone turned up once. J is TRBJ1-1 and V is TRBV29-1; TRBD1 agrees at 8 bases. With 7 bases clipped from V and 8 bases from J, the junction kept 12 bases outside the gene matches. CDR3 length: 13 amino acids. Germline V gives CDR1 SQVTM, CDR2 ANQGSEA. The CDR3 spells CSGGKGAGGEAFF. CDR3 DNA: TGCAGCGGCGGGAAGGGGGCAGGGGGCGAAGCTTTCTTT.